The 22 T cell receptor beta chains presented below share a single source sample, sequenced in a study of cytomegalovirus exposure and HLA in healthy donors. PCR amplification relied on 60 Vbeta primers (plus 13 Jbeta primers). Method: immunoSEQ multiplex PCR; TCRdb's copy keeps in-frame clones and lacks some. The sample holds 150,000 to 200,000 clones, about 13% seen once. Source material: PBMCs. Receptors were obtained from a man in his forties or fifties in good health and CMV-seropositive.

Only a few counts were recorded for this clone. V is TRBV5-4 and J is TRBJ1-5; 8 bases line up with TRBD1. The V gene end was trimmed by 4 bases and the J gene end by 6 bases; junction bases not matched to a gene: 9. This CDR3 is built from 15 residues. Germline assignment: CDR1 SGHNT and CDR2 YYREEE (reference sequence). CDR3: CASSDGQGPTQPQHF. CDR3 sequence (DNA): TGTGCCAGCAGCGATGGACAGGGCCCGACTCAGCCCCAGCATTTT. The whole variable domain, remainder taken from reference TRBV5-4 and TRBJ1-5, is ETGVTQSPTHLIKTRGQQVTLRCSSQSGHNTVSWYQQALGQGPQFIFQYYREEENGRGNFPPRFSGLQFPNYSSELNVNALELDDSALYLCASSDGQGPTQPQHFGDGTRLSIL.

The J gene is TRBJ1-1, the V gene TRBV25-1; 8 bases map to TRBD1. Germline lookup yields CDR1 MGHDK and CDR2 SYGVNS. Trimming at V came to 5 bases and at J to 4 bases, leaving 15 bases not matched to a gene. The CDR3 is 17 amino acids. The DNA of the CDR3 is TGTGCCAGCAGTCAAGGGGACAGGCCATCGCAGCCCACTGAAGCTTTCTTT. Protein product: CASSQGDRPSQPTEAFF.

This clone was seen more than once but under ten times. CDR3 sequence reads: CASSLESGANYNEQFF. The CDR3 coding sequence is TGTGCCAGCAGTTTAGAGAGCGGGGCGAACTACAATGAGCAGTTCTTC. The gene calls are TRBV28 and TRBJ2-1, with 7 bases matching TRBD2. This CDR3 is built from 16 residues. Per the germline V gene, CDR1 is MDHEN and CDR2 is SYDVKM. Trimming cost V 2 bases and J 3 bases; bases outside gene matches: 7.

This clone showed up just a few times. This CDR3 reads CASSFSGANTEAFF. CDR3 bases: TGTGCCAGCAGCTTTAGTGGGGCAAACACTGAAGCTTTCTTT. The chain recombines TRBV7-9 with TRBJ1-1; weak D call: TRBD1 (5 bases). This CDR3 contains 14 residues. Germline CDR1 is SEHNR and CDR2 is FQNEAQ (reference sequence). Trimming stripped 3 bases from V and 2 bases from J, with 10 bases between.

This clone was seen a few times. The genes are TRBV5-8 and TRBJ2-5; 9 nucleotides line up with TRBD1. The J segment lost 4 bases and the V segment lost 3 bases, leaving 4 bases of the junction unmatched. Germline V gene data show CDR1 as SGHTS and CDR2 as YDEGEE. There are 14 residues in the CDR3. The CDR3 region has the DNA TGTGCCAGCAGCTCGGGACAGGGAGGAGAGACCCAGTACTTC. Translating gives CASSSGQGGETQYF.

This clone was seen more than once but under ten times. The chain couples TRBV6-5 to TRBJ2-5, with 7 positions matching TRBD1. Losses at the gene ends were 7 bases for V and 1 base for J; bases not matched to a gene: 3. Per the germline V gene, CDR1 is MNHEY and CDR2 is SVGAGI. This CDR3 spans 13 amino acids. CDR3 in DNA: TGTGCCAGCAAAAGACAGGGCCAAGAGACCCAGTACTTC. It translates to CASKRQGQETQYF.

This clone has just a few counts. This chain joins TRBV4-3 and TRBJ1-4, with D possibly being TRBD1 (5 bases). Trimming took off 0 bases at V and 6 bases at J, with 11 bases between the two ends. CDR1 and CDR2 (germline): LGHNA, YSLEER. The CDR3 is made up of 15 amino acids. The CDR3 loop reads CASSQERWGDEKLFF. In DNA, the CDR3 is TGCGCCAGCAGCCAAGAACGATGGGGGGATGAAAAACTGTTTTTT.

The chain couples TRBV10-3 to TRBJ2-2; 9 nucleotides line up with TRBD1. Germline V lookup: CDR1 ENHRY, CDR2 SYGVKD. This CDR3 has 16 residues. Trimming removed 3 bases from V and 4 bases from J; junction bases left unmatched: 6. DNA of the CDR3: TGTGCCATCAGTGACACGGACAGGGGCCGCACCGGGGAGCTGTTTTTT. Protein sequence: CAISDTDRGRTGELFF.

This chain links TRBV4-2 with TRBJ2-7; 7 bases match TRBD2. Germline V CDR1 and CDR2: LGHNA, YNFKEQ. J was trimmed by 4 bases and V by 0 bases; bases with no gene match: 9. The CDR3 has 16 amino acids. This chain's CDR3 is CASSQDLLSGAYEQYF. CDR3 bases: TGTGCCAGCAGCCAAGATCTCTTGAGCGGGGCATACGAGCAGTACTTC.

This clone has only a few counts. V gene TRBV5-1 combines with J gene TRBJ1-4; perhaps TRBD1 as D (5 bases). V was pared by 0 bases and J by 8 bases, with 14 bases between. The CDR3 is made up of 15 amino acids. Per germline, CDR1 SGHRS and CDR2 YFSETQ. The CDR3 here is CASSLDKGSREKLFF. CDR3 in DNA: TGCGCCAGCAGCTTGGATAAGGGGTCGAGGGAAAAACTGTTTTTT.

This clone has just a few counts. Other DNA sequences in the same sample also yield this CDR3. V and J are TRBV7-8 and TRBJ1-2, with TRBD1 as a possible D gene (5 bases). The germline CDR1 and CDR2 sequences are SGHVS and FQNEAQ. V shed 4 bases and J shed 11 bases, with 17 bases lying between them. CDR3 length: 13 residues. This chain's CDR3 is CASSSEGTRGYTF. For the CDR3, the DNA is TGTGCCAGCAGCTCGGAGGGGACCCGTGGTTACACCTTC.

This clone was observed a few times. V is TRBV28 and J is TRBJ1-6, with 9 bases fitting TRBD1. V dropped 5 bases and J dropped 3; count of bases not matched to a gene: 5. This CDR3 is 16 amino acids long. Looked up from germline, CDR1 is MDHEN and CDR2 is SYDVKM. The CDR3 sequence: CASSDQTGGYNSPLHF. For the CDR3, the DNA is TGTGCCAGCAGTGATCAGACAGGGGGCTATAATTCACCCCTCCACTTT. The variable domain in full, completed from reference TRBV28 and TRBJ1-6, reads DVKVTQSSRYLVKRTGEKVFLECVQDMDHENMFWYRQDPGLGLRLIYFSYDVKMKEKGDIPEGYSVSREKKERFSLILESASTNQTSMYLCASSDQTGGYNSPLHFGNGTRLTVT.

J is TRBJ1-5 and V is TRBV27, with D tentatively TRBD1 (5 bases). Per the germline V gene, CDR1 is MNHEY and CDR2 is SMNVEV (reference sequence). Between the trimmed V and J ends, which lost 5 bases and 7 bases, there was a span of 15 bases. The CDR3 loop spans 14 amino acids. This CDR3 reads CASSREGKGQPQHF. CDR3 coding DNA: TGTGCCAGCAGTAGGGAGGGGAAGGGGCAGCCCCAGCATTTT.

The V gene is TRBV15, the J gene TRBJ1-2, with 7 nucleotides matching TRBD1. Germline V gene lookup returns CDR1 LNHNV and CDR2 YYDKDF (reference sequence). V trimming: 1 base; J trimming: 3 bases; junction bases outside the gene matches: 8. This CDR3 region has 16 residues. In nucleotides, the CDR3 is TGTGCCACCAGCAGAGGGGTGGGCGGGACAGACTATGGCTACACCTTC. This translates into CATSRGVGGTDYGYTF.

This clone was picked up a small number of times. The CDR3 region has the DNA TGTGCCAGCAGGAGCTGGCTACCGGGACAGGGGGAAGGCTACACCTTC. Its protein is CASRSWLPGQGEGYTF. The chain links TRBV27 to TRBJ1-2; 11 bases map to TRBD1. CDR3 length: 16 amino acids. J gave up 8 bases and V 6 bases, and 14 bases lay outside the gene matches. Germline CDR1 is MNHEY and CDR2 is SMNVEV (reference sequence).

This clone was recorded a few times. The chain joins TRBV19 to TRBJ2-5; D possibly corresponds to TRBD1 (6 bases). The CDR3 covers 14 residues. Germline V gene data show CDR1 as LNHDA and CDR2 as SQIVND (reference sequence). V lost 4 bases and J 5 bases, leaving 14 bases between the germline ends. CDR3 loop: CASSRGQGVETQYF. CDR3 DNA: TGTGCCAGTAGTAGGGGACAAGGAGTTGAGACCCAGTACTTC. Variable domain in full (rest from reference TRBV19 and TRBJ2-5): DGGITQSPKYLFRKEGQNVTLSCEQNLNHDAMYWYRQDPGQGLRLIYYSQIVNDFQKGDIAEGYSVSREKKESFPLTVTSAQKNPTAFYLCASSRGQGVETQYFGPGTRLLVL.

The chain recombines TRBV18 with TRBJ1-2; TRBD1 might be the D (6 bases). V lost 5 bases and J 4 bases, leaving 11 bases between the germline ends. The CDR3 sequence is 13 residues long. The germline V gene encodes CDR1 KGHSH and CDR2 LQKENI. The CDR3 spells CASSSTGGYGYTF. For the CDR3, the DNA is TGTGCCAGCTCATCGACAGGTGGCTATGGCTACACCTTC. The full variable domain, with the rest looked up from reference TRBV18 and TRBJ1-2, is NAGVMQNPRHLVRRRGQEARLRCSPMKGHSHVYWYRQLPEEGLKFMVYLQKENIIDESGMPKERFSAEFPKEGPSILRIQQVVRGDSAAYFCASSSTGGYGYTFGSGTRLTVV.

CDR3 nucleotide sequence: TGTGCCAGCAGCTTTCAAGTGGGCCGGGACAGGGCGCGAGGCTACACCTTC. Amino acid sequence: CASSFQVGRDRARGYTF. The chain combines TRBV7-2 with TRBJ1-2, with 9 bases aligning to TRBD1. CDR3 length: 17 residues. Germline V lookup: CDR1 SGHTA, CDR2 FQGNSA. Unmatched junction bases numbered 16, after V lost 3 bases and J lost 8 bases.

This clone was detected a few times. The chain carries TRBV9 and TRBJ2-5; 13 bases agree with TRBD2. Germline CDR1 reads SGDLS; CDR2 reads YYNGEE. There are 15 residues in the CDR3. V dropped 3 bases and J dropped 5; count of bases not matched to a gene: 4. Here the CDR3 reads CASSGGLAGEETQYF. CDR3 in DNA: TGTGCCAGCAGCGGAGGACTAGCGGGGGAGGAGACCCAGTACTTC.

This chain joins TRBV15 and TRBJ2-1, with TRBD1 as a possible D gene (5 bases). Germline CDR1 reads LNHNV; CDR2 reads YYDKDF (reference sequence). There are 14 residues in the CDR3. Trimming removed 0 bases from V and 8 bases from J, with 11 bases in between. The CDR3 coding sequence is TGTGCCACCAGCAGAGATCTTGGGGCATATGAGCAGTTCTTC. It translates to CATSRDLGAYEQFF.

The rearrangement links TRBV5-6 to TRBJ2-2, with 8 bases matching TRBD1. Per germline, CDR1 SGHDT and CDR2 YYEEEE. This CDR3 spans 15 amino acids. The V and J ends lost 3 bases and 5 bases, in that order; junction bases with no gene match: 6. The CDR3 DNA reads TGTGCCAGCAGCTGGGGGGACAGGATAACCGGGGAGCTGTTTTTT. Translating gives CASSWGDRITGELFF.

V is TRBV18 and J is TRBJ2-1; 10 nucleotides agree with TRBD1. V was clipped by 4 bases and J by 0 bases; unmatched bases: 6. The CDR3 length is 17 residues. Germline V CDR1 and CDR2: KGHSH, LQKENI. CDR3 sequence reads: CASSRGQGTSSYNEQFF. CDR3 bases: TGTGCCAGCTCACGGGGACAGGGGACGAGCTCCTACAATGAGCAGTTCTTC.